What follows describes a single T cell receptor beta chain. Primers: 60 Vbeta forward and 13 Jbeta reverse. Libraries were prepared by immunoSEQ multiplex PCR; TCRdb keeps only in-frame clonotypes and omits some of them. The profile shows 100,000 to 150,000 clones, 83% of them singletons. These data are taken from a study of cytomegalovirus exposure and HLA in healthy donors. Trimming took off 0 bases at V and 6 bases at J, with 12 bases between the two ends. This CDR3 has 15 amino acids. Germline-derived CDR1 and CDR2 are SGHRS and YFSETQ. Specimen: PBMCs. This TCR was recovered from a girl aged 2 to 9 in good health and CMV-seronegative. The V call is TRBV5-1, the J call TRBJ1-4; D is possibly TRBD1 (6 bases). CDR3 in DNA: TGCGCCAGCAGCTTGGGTCCAGGGGCGGATGAAAAACTGTTTTTT. It encodes CASSLGPGADEKLFF.